Below are 31 T cell receptor beta chains sequenced from a single sample in a study of Ad26.COV2.S vaccination and SARS-CoV-2 variants. This sample's treatment: around 19 received Ad26.COV2.S at low or high dose, single or two shots; roughly 5 received placebo; per-sample allocation not given. The samples date from day 63 after the first vaccine or placebo injection. Only in-frame clones appear in the TCRdb table, and some are missing; sequencing was by immunoSEQ multiplex PCR. Altogether hundreds of thousands of clones are present, about four fifths being singletons, with the ten largest covering around 7.3%. The sequencing here drew on peripheral blood, taken in a trial of Ad26.COV2.S vaccine versus placebo. The receptors derive from a person aged 18-60 years who received the Ad26.COV2.S COVID-19 vaccine or a placebo.

The gene calls are TRBV6-6 and TRBJ2-3; D is ambiguous. Germline lookup yields CDR1 MNHNY and CDR2 SVGAGI (reference sequence). V lost 6 bases to trimming and J lost 7 bases, with 17 bases between them. This CDR3 region has 14 residues. The CDR3 coding sequence is TGTGCCAGCAGGGACCTCTCGGGCCTCAATACGCAGTATTTT. Protein product: CASRDLSGLNTQYF.

This clone was observed a few times. This rearrangement joins TRBV18 to TRBJ1-2; a possible D gene is TRBD1 (6 bases). CDR1 KGHSH and CDR2 LQKENI come from the germline V gene. The CDR3 is 15 residues long. Trimming took 0 bases from V and 6 from J, leaving 14 bases between them. CDR3 coding DNA: TGTGCCAGCTCACCACCAACAGGGTATGGAAATGGCTACACCTTC. This codes for CASSPPTGYGNGYTF.

Comment on this clone: This sample also contains other DNA sequences that code for the same CDR3. The chain recombines TRBV4-2 with TRBJ2-3, with 12 bases fitting TRBD2. This CDR3 region has 16 residues. Germline CDR1 and CDR2: LGHNA and YNFKEQ. V lost 1 base to trimming and J lost 6 bases; unmatched junction nucleotides: 5. The CDR3 DNA is TGTGCCAGCAGCCAAGTACTAGCGGGAGGCCCCGATACGCAGTATTTT. Translating it yields CASSQVLAGGPDTQYF.

As regards this clone: Additional DNA sequences in this sample encode the identical CDR3. V and J are TRBV9 and TRBJ2-7; no firm D call. Between the trimmed V and J ends, which lost 0 bases and 5 bases, there was a span of 9 bases. This CDR3 spans 13 amino acids. Germline values: CDR1 SGDLS, CDR2 YYNGEE. CDR3 sequence: CASSVVSGHEQYF. The CDR3 coding sequence is TGTGCCAGCAGCGTAGTGAGTGGCCACGAGCAGTACTTC.

The V gene is TRBV5-1, the J gene TRBJ1-3; a possible D gene is TRBD1 (5 bases). V was cut by 5 bases and J by 8 bases, with 14 bases left in between. From germline, CDR1 is SGHRS and CDR2 YFSETQ. The CDR3 runs to 13 residues. CDR3 residues: CASRLAGMHTIYF. The CDR3 region has the DNA TGCGCCAGCAGGTTAGCAGGGATGCACACCATATATTTT.

The chain couples TRBV20-1 to TRBJ2-7; no clear D. CDR1 is DFQATT and CDR2 is SNEGSKA in the germline V gene (reference sequence). The V gene lost 4 bases and the J gene lost 6 bases, with 10 bases spanning the gap. The CDR3 loop spans 11 amino acids. CDR3 nucleotides: TGCAGTGCTACCCCCCGGTCCGAGCAGTACTTC. This sequence encodes CSATPRSEQYF.

The rearrangement joins TRBV18 to TRBJ2-4, with D possibly matching TRBD1 (6 bases). The germline V and J ends were trimmed by 4 bases and 9 bases, with 22 bases remaining between them. There are 16 residues in the CDR3. Germline CDR1 and CDR2: KGHSH and LQKENI. In nucleotides, the CDR3 is TGTGCCAGCTCACTGCTAATTCCGGGACATGATTTCATTCAGTACTTC. It yields the protein CASSLLIPGHDFIQYF.

This clone was seen once. This rearrangement joins TRBV29-1 to TRBJ2-1; 7 bases are shared with TRBD2. The CDR3 is made up of 14 amino acids. In germline, CDR1 is SQVTM, CDR2 ANQGSEA. Losses at the gene ends were 3 bases for V and 4 bases for J; bases not matched to a gene: 6. The CDR3 loop is CSVDGLAVYNEQFF. Here the CDR3 DNA reads TGCAGCGTTGACGGTCTAGCGGTTTACAATGAGCAGTTCTTC.

The rearrangement joins TRBV2 to TRBJ1-1; D uncertain. Germline CDR1 is SNHLY and CDR2 is FYNNEI. Trimming cost V 2 bases and J 7 bases, with 5 bases left between them. The CDR3 contains 11 residues. The CDR3 protein is CASSELGEAFF. The CDR3 DNA follows: TGTGCCAGCAGTGAACTCGGTGAAGCTTTCTTT. Looking up the rest from reference TRBV2 and TRBJ1-1 gives the full variable domain: EPEVTQTPSHQVTQMGQEVILRCVPISNHLYFYWYRQILGQKVEFLVSFYNNEISEKSEIFDDQFSVERPDGSNFTLKIRSTKLEDSAMYFCASSELGEAFFGQGTRLTVV.

The chain links TRBV4-2 to TRBJ1-3; 9 nucleotides agree with TRBD1. CDR3 length: 16 amino acids. V trimming: 3 bases; J trimming: 3 bases; junction bases outside the gene matches: 6. The germline CDR1 and CDR2 sequences are LGHNA and YNFKEQ. The CDR3 bases are TGTGCCAGCAGCCATGGACAGGGGTCTTTTGGAAACACCATATATTTT. Protein product: CASSHGQGSFGNTIYF.

The rearrangement uses TRBV5-6 and TRBJ2-7; D remains ambiguous. Trimming took off 4 bases at V and 1 base at J, with 9 bases between the two ends. CDR3 length equals 13 residues. The germline gives CDR1 SGHDT, CDR2 YYEEEE. This CDR3 is CASSLRSSYEQYF. The CDR3 region has the DNA TGTGCCAGCAGCCTTCGCAGTTCCTACGAGCAGTACTTC.

The gene calls are TRBV10-3 and TRBJ2-1; D is unclear. The CDR3 is 15 amino acids. With 0 bases removed from V and 4 bases from J, the gap between germline ends came to 10 bases. Germline V gene sequence: CDR1 ENHRY, CDR2 SYGVKD. The CDR3: CAISESIGGYNEQFF. CDR3 DNA sequence: TGTGCCATCAGTGAGTCTATAGGCGGATACAATGAGCAGTTCTTC.

The V and J genes are TRBV21-1 and TRBJ1-5. TRBV21-1 is assigned pseudogene status. The CDR3 consists of 15 residues. CDR3 DNA: TGTGCCAGCAGCAAAGGTGGCGGGGTCGGTCAGCCCCAGCATTTT. It specifies CASSKGGGVGQPQHF.

The chain employs TRBV11-3 and TRBJ2-3; D is ambiguous. V was clipped by 5 bases and J by 7 bases, with 10 bases between them. The CDR3 loop spans 12 amino acids. CDR1 and CDR2 from the germline V gene are SGHNT and YENEEA. DNA for the CDR3: TGTGCCAGCAGCCGCCAGTACAATACGCAGTATTTT. The encoded protein is CASSRQYNTQYF.

This clone was seen a handful of times. The chain employs TRBV9 and TRBJ1-3; D not certain. The CDR3 spans 13 residues. Germline loops: CDR1 SGDLS, CDR2 YYNGEE. The V and J ends lost 1 base and 0 bases respectively, with 2 bases between them. The CDR3, as DNA: TGTGCCAGCAGCGTAACCTCTGGAAACACCATATATTTT. This gives the protein CASSVTSGNTIYF.

J is TRBJ2-5 and V is TRBV30; perhaps TRBD2 as D (6 bases). The V end lost 2 bases, the J end lost 5 bases, and 15 bases lay between the germline ends. Germline lookup yields CDR1 GTSNPN and CDR2 SVGIG (reference sequence). This CDR3 contains 14 residues. This chain's CDR3 is CAWSSTLAWETQYF. In DNA form, the CDR3 reads TGTGCCTGGAGTTCGACACTAGCTTGGGAGACCCAGTACTTC.

The rearrangement joins TRBV5-1 to TRBJ1-1; 9 bases match TRBD1. Germline values: CDR1 SGHRS, CDR2 YFSETQ. This CDR3 contains 16 residues. The V gene end was trimmed by 4 bases and the J gene end by 0 bases; junction bases not matched to a gene: 7. CDR3 sequence: CASSLGTGSMNTEAFF. CDR3 nucleotide sequence: TGCGCCAGCAGCCTCGGGACAGGGAGCATGAACACTGAAGCTTTCTTT.

This chain uses TRBV18 with TRBJ1-1, with 7 bases lining up with TRBD1. Germline loops: CDR1 KGHSH, CDR2 LQKENI. V shed 3 bases, J shed 4 bases, and the junction held 11 bases outside the gene matches. The CDR3 is 16 amino acids. This CDR3 is CASSPQRGRSGTEAFF. The CDR3 DNA is TGTGCCAGCTCACCCCAAAGGGGGCGATCGGGCACTGAAGCTTTCTTT.

This chain links TRBV24-1 with TRBJ1-4; TRBD1 agrees at 10 bases. Germline V gene lookup returns CDR1 KGHDR and CDR2 SFDVKD. With V trimmed by 8 bases and J by 5 bases, 1 base remained unmatched. The CDR3 is made up of 13 amino acids. The CDR3 reads CATKTGGNEKLFF. DNA for the CDR3: TGTGCCACCAAGACAGGGGGCAATGAAAAACTGTTTTTT.

The chain couples TRBV7-2 to TRBJ1-1; maybe TRBD1 (6 bases). The CDR3 loop spans 13 amino acids. V was shortened by 4 bases and J by 1 base, with 7 bases between the two germline ends. CDR1 and CDR2 (germline): SGHTA, FQGNSA. The CDR3 nucleotides read TGTGCCAGCAGCTGGGGGCGGAACACTGAAGCTTTCTTT. Its translation is CASSWGRNTEAFF. Using reference TRBV7-2 and TRBJ1-1 for the parts outside the CDR3, the full variable domain is GAGVSQSPSNKVTEKGKDVELRCDPISGHTALYWYRQSLGQGLEFLIYFQGNSAPDKSGLPSDRFSAERTGGSVSTLTIQRTQQEDSAVYLCASSWGRNTEAFFGQGTRLTVV.

The chain joins TRBV12-3 or TRBV12-4 to TRBJ2-7; D is undetermined. The V gene lost 6 bases and the J gene lost 6 bases, with 15 bases spanning the gap. This CDR3 region has 13 residues. CDR3: CASSLLTSGEQYF. CDR3 nucleotides: TGTGCCAGCAGCTTATTGACGTCGGGCGAGCAGTACTTC.

The chain carries TRBV3-1 (or the pseudogene TRBV3-2) and TRBJ1-4; maybe TRBD1 (6 bases). The CDR3 has 15 residues. CDR1 is LGHDT, CDR2 YNNKEL, per germline (reference sequence). Trimming removed 1 base from V and 6 bases from J, with 12 bases in between. The CDR3 bases are TGTGCCAGCAGCCAAGGTGGGAAGGGGGATGAAAAACTGTTTTTT. It encodes CASSQGGKGDEKLFF.

The chain recombines TRBV6-4 with TRBJ2-1; the D gene is possibly TRBD2 (6 bases). This CDR3 has 13 residues. The germline gives CDR1 MRHNA, CDR2 SNTAGT. Trimming left V 6 bases short and J 9 bases short, with 15 bases between. The DNA of the CDR3 is TGTGCCAGCAGACTCCGACTAGACGCTGAGCAGTTCTTC. The encoded protein is CASRLRLDAEQFF.

The rearrangement links TRBV6-6 to TRBJ1-6; D may be TRBD1 (5 bases). The CDR3 runs 17 residues. From germline, CDR1 is MNHNY and CDR2 SVGAGI (reference sequence). V gave up 5 bases and J gave up 0 bases, with 14 bases separating them. The CDR3 loop is CASSRRDRSSYNSPLHF. DNA for the CDR3: TGTGCCAGCAGTCGCCGGGACCGGAGCTCCTATAATTCACCCCTCCACTTT.

This clone was counted between two and nine times. The chain couples TRBV6-2 or TRBV6-3 to TRBJ1-1, with D possibly TRBD1 on 6 matching bases. The V end was cut by 2 bases, the J end by 3 bases, with 13 bases between. Per germline, CDR1 MNHEY and CDR2 SVGEGT. The CDR3 runs to 15 residues. DNA for the CDR3: TGTGCCAGCAGTTACACCTCGACAGGCTACACTGAAGCTTTCTTT. This gives the protein CASSYTSTGYTEAFF.

CDR3 loop: CASSITGNPNTEAFF. The CDR3 nucleotides read TGTGCCAGTAGTATTACAGGGAACCCTAACACTGAAGCTTTCTTT. This chain uses TRBV19 with TRBJ1-1, with D possibly matching TRBD1 (6 bases). This CDR3 comprises 15 residues. Trimming stripped 3 bases from V and 2 bases from J, with 13 bases between. Looked up from germline, CDR1 is LNHDA and CDR2 is SQIVND (reference sequence).

This rearrangement joins TRBV5-5 to TRBJ1-1; D not resolved. Germline values: CDR1 SGHKS, CDR2 YYEKEE (reference sequence). This CDR3 is 12 amino acids long. Trimming shortened V by 0 bases and J by 2 bases, and 2 bases separated the two germline ends. The CDR3 is CASSLVNTEAFF. For the CDR3, the DNA is TGTGCCAGCAGCTTGGTAAACACTGAAGCTTTCTTT.

This clone has more than one count but fewer than ten. This sequence joins TRBV18 and TRBJ2-5; maybe TRBD1 (5 bases). The CDR3 loop spans 14 amino acids. Trimming stripped 6 bases from V and 4 bases from J, with 15 bases between. Germline CDR1 is KGHSH and CDR2 is LQKENI. CDR3 loop: CASSQGNIPETQYF. The CDR3 bases are TGTGCCAGCTCCCAGGGAAACATACCAGAGACCCAGTACTTC.

The chain couples TRBV6-2 or TRBV6-3 to TRBJ2-7; D remains unclear. Looked up from germline, CDR1 is MNHEY and CDR2 is SVGEGT. V shed 0 bases and J shed 6 bases, with 15 bases lying between them. The CDR3 runs 15 residues. The CDR3 region is CASSYSPSGPFEQYF. The CDR3 DNA sequence: TGTGCCAGCAGTTACTCCCCTTCAGGTCCCTTCGAGCAGTACTTC.

The rearrangement links TRBV7-9 to TRBJ1-2; D is undetermined. Trimming stripped 6 bases from V and 5 bases from J, with 13 bases between. CDR3 size: 13 residues. In germline, CDR1 is SEHNR, CDR2 FQNEAQ (reference sequence). CDR3 DNA: TGTGCCAGCAGGGCCCCTGAGTCATATGGCTACACCTTC. This gives the protein CASRAPESYGYTF.

This clone was detected a few times. The same CDR3 is also encoded by other DNA sequences in this sample. The V and J genes are TRBV7-2 and TRBJ1-5, with D uncertain. Trimming took off 5 bases at V and 5 bases at J, with 10 bases between the two ends. This CDR3 comprises 13 residues. The germline V gene encodes CDR1 SGHTA and CDR2 FQGNSA. DNA for the CDR3: TGTGCCAGCAGCCCCGGGTCCTATCAGCCCCAGCATTTT. Amino acids: CASSPGSYQPQHF.